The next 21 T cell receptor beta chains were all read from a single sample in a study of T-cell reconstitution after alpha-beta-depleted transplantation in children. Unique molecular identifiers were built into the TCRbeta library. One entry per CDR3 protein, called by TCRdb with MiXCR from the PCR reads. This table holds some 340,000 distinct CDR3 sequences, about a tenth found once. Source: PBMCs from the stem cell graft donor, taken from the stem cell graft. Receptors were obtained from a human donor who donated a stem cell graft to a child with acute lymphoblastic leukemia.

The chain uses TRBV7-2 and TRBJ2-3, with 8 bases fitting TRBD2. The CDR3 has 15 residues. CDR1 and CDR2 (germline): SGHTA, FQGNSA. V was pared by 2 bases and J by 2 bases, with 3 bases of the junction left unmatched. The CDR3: CASSLQTSVTDTQYF. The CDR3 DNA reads TGTGCCAGCAGCTTACAGACTAGCGTCACAGATACGCAGTATTTT.

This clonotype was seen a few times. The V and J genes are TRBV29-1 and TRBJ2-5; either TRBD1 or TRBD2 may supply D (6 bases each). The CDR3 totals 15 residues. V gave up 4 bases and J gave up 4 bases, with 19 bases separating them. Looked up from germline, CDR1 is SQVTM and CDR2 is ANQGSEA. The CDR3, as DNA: TGCAGCGTTGTTTTCGGGACAAATAGCGGAGAGACCCAGTACTTC. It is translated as CSVVFGTNSGETQYF.

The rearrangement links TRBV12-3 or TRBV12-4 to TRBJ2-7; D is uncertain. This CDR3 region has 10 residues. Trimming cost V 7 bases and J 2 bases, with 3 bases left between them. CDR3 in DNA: TGTGCCAGCAAACCCTACGAGCAGTACTTC. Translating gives CASKPYEQYF.

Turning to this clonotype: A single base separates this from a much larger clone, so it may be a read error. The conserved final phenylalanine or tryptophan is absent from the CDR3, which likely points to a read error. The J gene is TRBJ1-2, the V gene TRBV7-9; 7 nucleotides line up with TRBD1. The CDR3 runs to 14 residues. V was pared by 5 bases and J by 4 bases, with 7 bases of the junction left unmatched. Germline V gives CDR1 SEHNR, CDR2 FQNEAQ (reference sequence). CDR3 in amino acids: CASSPVTGFYGYTY. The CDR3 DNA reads TGTGCCAGCAGCCCCGTGACAGGGTTCTATGGCTACACCTAC.

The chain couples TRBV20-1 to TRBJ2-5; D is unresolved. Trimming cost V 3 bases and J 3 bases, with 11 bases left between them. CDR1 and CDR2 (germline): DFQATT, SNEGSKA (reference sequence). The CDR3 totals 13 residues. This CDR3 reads CSARAVGKETQYF. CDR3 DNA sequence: TGCAGTGCTAGGGCGGTAGGGAAAGAGACCCAGTACTTC.

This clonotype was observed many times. CDR3 region: CASSLAQGADMNTEAFF. The CDR3 DNA sequence: TGTGCCAGCAGCTTGGCACAGGGGGCTGACATGAACACTGAAGCTTTCTTT. The chain is built from TRBV5-6 and TRBJ1-1, with 9 bases lining up with TRBD1. The J segment lost 0 bases and the V segment lost 0 bases, leaving 6 bases of the junction unmatched. The germline V gene encodes CDR1 SGHDT and CDR2 YYEEEE. This CDR3 is built from 17 residues.

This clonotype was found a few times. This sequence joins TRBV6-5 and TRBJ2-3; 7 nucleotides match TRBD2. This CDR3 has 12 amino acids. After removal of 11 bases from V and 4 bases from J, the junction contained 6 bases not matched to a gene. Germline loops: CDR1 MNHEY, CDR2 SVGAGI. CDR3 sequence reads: CAGRLAPDTQYF. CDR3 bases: TGTGCCGGTCGACTAGCTCCAGATACGCAGTATTTT.

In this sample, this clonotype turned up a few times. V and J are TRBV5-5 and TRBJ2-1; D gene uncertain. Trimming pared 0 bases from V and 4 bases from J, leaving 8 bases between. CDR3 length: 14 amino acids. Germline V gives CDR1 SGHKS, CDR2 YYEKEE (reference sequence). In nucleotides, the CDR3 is TGTGCCAGCAGCTTGGTGCAGTCATACAATGAGCAGTTCTTC. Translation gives CASSLVQSYNEQFF.

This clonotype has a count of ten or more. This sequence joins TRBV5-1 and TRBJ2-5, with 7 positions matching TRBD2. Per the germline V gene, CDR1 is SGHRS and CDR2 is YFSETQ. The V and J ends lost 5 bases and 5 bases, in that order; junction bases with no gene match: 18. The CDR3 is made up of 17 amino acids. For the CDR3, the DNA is TGCGCCAGCAGATTAAGCGTGGGAGGGCCCTCGTTGGAGACCCAGTACTTC. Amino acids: CASRLSVGGPSLETQYF.

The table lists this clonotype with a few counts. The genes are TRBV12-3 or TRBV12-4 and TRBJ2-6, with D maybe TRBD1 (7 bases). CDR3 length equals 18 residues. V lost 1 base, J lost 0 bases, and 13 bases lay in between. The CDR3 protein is CASSLGRQGGSGANVLTF. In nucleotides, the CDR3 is TGTGCCAGCAGTTTAGGGCGGCAGGGGGGCTCTGGGGCCAACGTCCTGACTTTC.

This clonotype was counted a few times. The CDR3 loop is CASSQEASSGVSTDTQYF. In nucleotides, the CDR3 is TGCGCCAGCAGCCAAGAGGCCTCAAGCGGGGTTAGCACAGATACGCAGTATTTT. The V call is TRBV4-1, the J call TRBJ2-3; 7 bases match TRBD2. The CDR3 length is 18 residues. Germline CDR1 MGHRA, CDR2 YSYEKL. V shed 0 bases, J shed 0 bases, and the junction held 9 bases outside the gene matches.

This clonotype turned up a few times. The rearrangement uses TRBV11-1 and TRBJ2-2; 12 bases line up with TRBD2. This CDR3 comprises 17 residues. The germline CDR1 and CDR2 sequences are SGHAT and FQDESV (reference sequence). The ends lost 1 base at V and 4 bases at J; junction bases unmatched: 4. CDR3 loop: CASSLELAGGVTGELFF. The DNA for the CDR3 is TGTGCCAGCAGCTTAGAACTAGCGGGAGGAGTCACCGGGGAGCTGTTTTTT.

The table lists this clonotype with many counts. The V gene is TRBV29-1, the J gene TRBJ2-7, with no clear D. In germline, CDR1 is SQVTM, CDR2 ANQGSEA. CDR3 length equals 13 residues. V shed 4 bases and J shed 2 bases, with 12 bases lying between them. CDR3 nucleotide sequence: TGCAGCGTTGGACTCCGGCCACCCTACGAGCAGTACTTC. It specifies CSVGLRPPYEQYF.

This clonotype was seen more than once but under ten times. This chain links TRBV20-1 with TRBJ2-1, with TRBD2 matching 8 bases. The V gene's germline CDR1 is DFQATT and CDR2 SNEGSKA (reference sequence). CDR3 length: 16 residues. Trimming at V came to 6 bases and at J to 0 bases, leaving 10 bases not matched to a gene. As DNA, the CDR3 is TGCAGTGCCTACCTTACTAGCGGAGGCTCCTACAATGAGCAGTTCTTC. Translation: CSAYLTSGGSYNEQFF.

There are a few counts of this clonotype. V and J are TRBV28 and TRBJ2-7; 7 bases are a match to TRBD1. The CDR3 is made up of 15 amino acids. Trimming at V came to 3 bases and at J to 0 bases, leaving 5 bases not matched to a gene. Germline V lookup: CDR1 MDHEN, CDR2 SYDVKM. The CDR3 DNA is TGTGCCAGCAGTTTCCGGACAGGTAGCTCCTACGAGCAGTACTTC. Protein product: CASSFRTGSSYEQYF.

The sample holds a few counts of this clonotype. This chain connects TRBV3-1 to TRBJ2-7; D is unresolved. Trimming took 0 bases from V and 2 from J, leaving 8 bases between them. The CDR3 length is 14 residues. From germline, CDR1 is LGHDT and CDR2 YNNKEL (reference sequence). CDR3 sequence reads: CASSQDFLPYEQYF. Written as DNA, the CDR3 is TGTGCCAGCAGCCAAGATTTCTTACCCTACGAGCAGTACTTC.

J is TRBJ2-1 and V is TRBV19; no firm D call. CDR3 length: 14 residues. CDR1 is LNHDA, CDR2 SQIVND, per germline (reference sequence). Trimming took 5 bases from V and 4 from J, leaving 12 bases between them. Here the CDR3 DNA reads TGTGCCAGTAGTCCCTCGAGCTATTACAATGAGCAGTTCTTC. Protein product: CASSPSSYYNEQFF. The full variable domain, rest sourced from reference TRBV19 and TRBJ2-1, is DGGITQSPKYLFRKEGQNVTLSCEQNLNHDAMYWYRQDPGQGLRLIYYSQIVNDFQKGDIAEGYSVSREKKESFPLTVTSAQKNPTAFYLCASSPSSYYNEQFFGPGTRLTVL.

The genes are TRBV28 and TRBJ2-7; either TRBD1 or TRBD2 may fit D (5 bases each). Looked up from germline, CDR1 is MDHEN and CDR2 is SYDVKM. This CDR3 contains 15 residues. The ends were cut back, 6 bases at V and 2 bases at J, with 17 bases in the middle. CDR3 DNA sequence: TGTGCCAGCAGCTCACCCGGGACGGACACCTACGAGCAGTACTTC. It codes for CASSSPGTDTYEQYF.

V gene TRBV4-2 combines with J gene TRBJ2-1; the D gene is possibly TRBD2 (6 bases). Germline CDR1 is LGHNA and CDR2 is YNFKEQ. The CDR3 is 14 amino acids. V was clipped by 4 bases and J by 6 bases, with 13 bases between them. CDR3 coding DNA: TGTGCCAGCAGCCTCGGTGGGGGGTCCAATGAGCAGTTCTTC. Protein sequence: CASSLGGGSNEQFF.

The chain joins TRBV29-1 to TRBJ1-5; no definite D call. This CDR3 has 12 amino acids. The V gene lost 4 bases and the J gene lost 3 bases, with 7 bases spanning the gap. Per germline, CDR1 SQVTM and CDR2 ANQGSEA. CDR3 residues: CSVGGSNQPQHF. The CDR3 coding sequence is TGCAGCGTTGGAGGCTCCAATCAGCCCCAGCATTTT.

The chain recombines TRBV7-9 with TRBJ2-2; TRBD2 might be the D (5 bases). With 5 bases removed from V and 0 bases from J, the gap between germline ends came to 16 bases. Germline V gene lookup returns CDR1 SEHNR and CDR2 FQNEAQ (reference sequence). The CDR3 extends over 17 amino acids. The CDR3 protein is CASSTHWRAANTGELFF. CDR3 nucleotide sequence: TGTGCCAGCAGCACCCATTGGCGGGCCGCGAACACCGGGGAGCTGTTTTTT. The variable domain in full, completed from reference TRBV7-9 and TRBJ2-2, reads DTGVSQNPRHKITKRGQNVTFRCDPISEHNRLYWYRQTLGQGPEFLTYFQNEAQLEKSRLLSDRFSAERPKGSFSTLEIQRTEQGDSAMYLCASSTHWRAANTGELFFGEGSRLTVL.